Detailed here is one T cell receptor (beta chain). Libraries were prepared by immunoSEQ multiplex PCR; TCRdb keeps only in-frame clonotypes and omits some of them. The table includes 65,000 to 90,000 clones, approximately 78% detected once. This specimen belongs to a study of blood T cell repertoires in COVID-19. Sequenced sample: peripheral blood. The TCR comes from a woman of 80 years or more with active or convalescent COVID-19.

This CDR3 is CASSIQGQGSYEQYF. DNA of the CDR3: TGTGCCAGTAGTATTCAAGGACAGGGGTCCTACGAGCAGTACTTC. The chain employs TRBV19 and TRBJ2-7; TRBD1 matches 9 bases. The V and J ends lost 3 bases and 1 base, in that order; junction bases with no gene match: 4. The CDR3 totals 15 residues. Germline V gene sequence: CDR1 LNHDA, CDR2 SQIVND (reference sequence).